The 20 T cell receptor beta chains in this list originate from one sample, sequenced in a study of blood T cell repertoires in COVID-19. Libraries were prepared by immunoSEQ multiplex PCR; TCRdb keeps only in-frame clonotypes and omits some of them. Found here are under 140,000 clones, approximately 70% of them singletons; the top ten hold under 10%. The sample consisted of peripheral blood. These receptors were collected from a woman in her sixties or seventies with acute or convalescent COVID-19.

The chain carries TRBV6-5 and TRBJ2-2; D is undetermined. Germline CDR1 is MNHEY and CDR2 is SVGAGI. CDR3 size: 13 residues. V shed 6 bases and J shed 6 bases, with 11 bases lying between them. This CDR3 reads CASRLQISGELFF. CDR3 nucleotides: TGTGCCAGCAGATTACAGATCTCCGGGGAGCTGTTTTTT.

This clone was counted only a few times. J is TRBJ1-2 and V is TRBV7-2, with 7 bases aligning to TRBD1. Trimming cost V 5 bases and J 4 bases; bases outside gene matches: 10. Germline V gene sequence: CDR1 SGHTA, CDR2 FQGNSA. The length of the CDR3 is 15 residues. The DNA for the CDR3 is TGTGCCAGCAGCGCCCAACGACAGGGATCCTATGGCTACACCTTC. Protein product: CASSAQRQGSYGYTF.

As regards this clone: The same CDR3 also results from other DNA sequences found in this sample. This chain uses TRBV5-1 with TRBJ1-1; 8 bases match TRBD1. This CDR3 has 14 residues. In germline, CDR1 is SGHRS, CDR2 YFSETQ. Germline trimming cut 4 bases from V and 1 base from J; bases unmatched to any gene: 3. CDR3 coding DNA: TGCGCCAGCAGCCCCGGGACAGGGAACACTGAAGCTTTCTTT. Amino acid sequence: CASSPGTGNTEAFF.

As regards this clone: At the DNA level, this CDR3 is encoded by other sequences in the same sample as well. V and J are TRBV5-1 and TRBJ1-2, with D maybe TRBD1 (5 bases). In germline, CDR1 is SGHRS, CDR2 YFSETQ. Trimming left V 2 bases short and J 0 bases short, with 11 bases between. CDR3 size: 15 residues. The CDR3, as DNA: TGCGCCAGCAGCTTATCCGGGGGGTCTAACTATGGCTACACCTTC. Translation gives CASSLSGGSNYGYTF.

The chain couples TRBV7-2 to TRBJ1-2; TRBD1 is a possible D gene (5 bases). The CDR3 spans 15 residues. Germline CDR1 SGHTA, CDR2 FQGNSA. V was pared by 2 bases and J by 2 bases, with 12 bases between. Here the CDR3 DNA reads TGTGCCAGCAGCTTATCCAGGGATCAGAACTATGGCTACACCTTC. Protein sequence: CASSLSRDQNYGYTF.

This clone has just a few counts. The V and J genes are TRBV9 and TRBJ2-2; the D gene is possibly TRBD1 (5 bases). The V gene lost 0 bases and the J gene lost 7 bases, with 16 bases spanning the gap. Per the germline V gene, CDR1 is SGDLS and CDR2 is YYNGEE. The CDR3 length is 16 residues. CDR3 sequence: CASSVVLGAQGGELFF. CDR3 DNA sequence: TGTGCCAGCAGCGTAGTACTTGGGGCGCAAGGCGGGGAGCTGTTTTTT.

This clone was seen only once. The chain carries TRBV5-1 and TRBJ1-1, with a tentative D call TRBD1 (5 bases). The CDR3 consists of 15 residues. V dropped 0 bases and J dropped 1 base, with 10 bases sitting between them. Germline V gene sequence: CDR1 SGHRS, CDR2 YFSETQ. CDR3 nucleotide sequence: TGCGCCAGCAGCTTGGGCGGGGGATGGAACACTGAAGCTTTCTTT. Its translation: CASSLGGGWNTEAFF.

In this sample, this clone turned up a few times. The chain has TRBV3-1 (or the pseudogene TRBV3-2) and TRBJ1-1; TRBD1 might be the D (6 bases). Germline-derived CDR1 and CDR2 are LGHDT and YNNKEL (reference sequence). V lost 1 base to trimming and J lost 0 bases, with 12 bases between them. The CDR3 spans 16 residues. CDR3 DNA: TGTGCCAGCAGCCAAGGCAGGGGAATCTTGAACACTGAAGCTTTCTTT. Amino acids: CASSQGRGILNTEAFF.

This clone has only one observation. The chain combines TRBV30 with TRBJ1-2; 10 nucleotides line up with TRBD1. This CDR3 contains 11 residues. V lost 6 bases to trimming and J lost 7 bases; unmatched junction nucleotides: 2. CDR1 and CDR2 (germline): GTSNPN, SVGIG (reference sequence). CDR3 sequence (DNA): TGTGCCTGTGGGACAGGGGTTGGCTACACCTTC. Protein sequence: CACGTGVGYTF.

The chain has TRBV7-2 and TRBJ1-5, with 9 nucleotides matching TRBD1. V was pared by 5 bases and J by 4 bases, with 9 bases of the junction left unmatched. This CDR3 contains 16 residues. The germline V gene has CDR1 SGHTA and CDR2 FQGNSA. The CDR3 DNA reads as TGTGCCAGCAGCAACGAAGGGACAGGGAAGAATCAGCCCCAGCATTTT. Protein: CASSNEGTGKNQPQHF. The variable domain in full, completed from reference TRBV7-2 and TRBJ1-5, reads GAGVSQSPSNKVTEKGKDVELRCDPISGHTALYWYRQSLGQGLEFLIYFQGNSAPDKSGLPSDRFSAERTGGSVSTLTIQRTQQEDSAVYLCASSNEGTGKNQPQHFGDGTRLSIL.

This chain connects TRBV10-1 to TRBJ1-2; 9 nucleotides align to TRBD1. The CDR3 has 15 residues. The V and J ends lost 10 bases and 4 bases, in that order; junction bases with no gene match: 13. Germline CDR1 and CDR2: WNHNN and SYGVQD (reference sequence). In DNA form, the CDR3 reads TGCGCCATCAGCCGAGGACAGGGGAGCTCCTATGGCTACACCTTC. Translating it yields CAISRGQGSSYGYTF.

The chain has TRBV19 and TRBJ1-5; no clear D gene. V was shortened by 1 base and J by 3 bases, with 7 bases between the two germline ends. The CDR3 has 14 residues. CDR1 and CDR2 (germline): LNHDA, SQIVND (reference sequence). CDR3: CASSIGQINQPQHF. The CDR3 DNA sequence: TGTGCCAGTAGTATAGGCCAGATCAATCAGCCCCAGCATTTT.

The CDR3 sequence: CAWRGTGTANQPQHF. CDR3 nucleotides: TGTGCCTGGAGGGGTACCGGGACAGCAAATCAGCCCCAGCATTTT. The chain is built from TRBV30 and TRBJ1-5; 7 nucleotides align to TRBD1. The junction had 9 bases not matched to a gene; V was cut back by 3 bases and J by 4 bases. The CDR3 is made up of 15 amino acids. Germline loops: CDR1 GTSNPN, CDR2 SVGIG (reference sequence).

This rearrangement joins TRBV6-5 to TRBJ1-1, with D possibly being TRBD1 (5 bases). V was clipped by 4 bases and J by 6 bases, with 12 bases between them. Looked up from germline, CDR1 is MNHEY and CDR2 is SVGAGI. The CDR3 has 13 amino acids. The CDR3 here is CASSSQGSSEAFF. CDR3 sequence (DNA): TGTGCCAGCAGTTCTCAGGGTTCTTCTGAAGCTTTCTTT.

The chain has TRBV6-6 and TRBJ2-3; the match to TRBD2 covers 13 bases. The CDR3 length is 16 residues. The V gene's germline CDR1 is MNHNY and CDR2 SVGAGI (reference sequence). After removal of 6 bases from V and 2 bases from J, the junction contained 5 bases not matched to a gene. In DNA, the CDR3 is TGTGCCAGCAGAGCGGGACTAGCGGGGCTCACAGATACGCAGTATTTT. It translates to CASRAGLAGLTDTQYF.

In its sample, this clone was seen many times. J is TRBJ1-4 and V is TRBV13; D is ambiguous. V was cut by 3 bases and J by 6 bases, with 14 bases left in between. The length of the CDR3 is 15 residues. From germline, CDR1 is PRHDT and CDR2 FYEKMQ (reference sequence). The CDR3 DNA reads TGTGCCAGCAGCTTGATGGGGAGAACGGATGAAAAACTGTTTTTT. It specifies CASSLMGRTDEKLFF.

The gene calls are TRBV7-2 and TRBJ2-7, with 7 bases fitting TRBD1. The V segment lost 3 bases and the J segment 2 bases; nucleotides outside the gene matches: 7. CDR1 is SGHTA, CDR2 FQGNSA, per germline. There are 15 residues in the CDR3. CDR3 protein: CASSFGTGVPYEQYF. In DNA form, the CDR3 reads TGTGCCAGCAGCTTTGGAACAGGGGTCCCCTACGAGCAGTACTTC.

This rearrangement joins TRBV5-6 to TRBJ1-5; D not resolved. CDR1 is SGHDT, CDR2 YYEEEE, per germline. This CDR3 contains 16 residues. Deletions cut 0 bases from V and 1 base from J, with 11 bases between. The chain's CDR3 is CASSLGMGLSNQPQHF. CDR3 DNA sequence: TGTGCCAGCAGCTTGGGAATGGGCTTGAGCAATCAGCCCCAGCATTTT. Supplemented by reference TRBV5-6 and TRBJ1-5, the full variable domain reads DAGVTQSPTHLIKTRGQQVTLRCSPKSGHDTVSWYQQALGQGPQFIFQYYEEEERQRGNFPDRFSGHQFPNYSSELNVNALLLGDSALYLCASSLGMGLSNQPQHFGDGTRLSIL.

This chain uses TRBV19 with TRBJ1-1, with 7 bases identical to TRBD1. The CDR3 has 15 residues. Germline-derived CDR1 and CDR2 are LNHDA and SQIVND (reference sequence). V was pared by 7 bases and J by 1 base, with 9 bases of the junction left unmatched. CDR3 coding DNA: TGTGCCAGTACTAGACAGGGTTTACAGAACACTGAAGCTTTCTTT. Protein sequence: CASTRQGLQNTEAFF.

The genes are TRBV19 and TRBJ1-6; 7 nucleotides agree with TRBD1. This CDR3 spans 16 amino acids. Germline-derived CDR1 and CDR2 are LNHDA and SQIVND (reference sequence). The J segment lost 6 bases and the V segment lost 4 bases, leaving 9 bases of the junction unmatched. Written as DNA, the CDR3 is TGTGCCAGTAGTACAACAGGGGTAGGCCTTAATTCACCCCTCCACTTT. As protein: CASSTTGVGLNSPLHF.